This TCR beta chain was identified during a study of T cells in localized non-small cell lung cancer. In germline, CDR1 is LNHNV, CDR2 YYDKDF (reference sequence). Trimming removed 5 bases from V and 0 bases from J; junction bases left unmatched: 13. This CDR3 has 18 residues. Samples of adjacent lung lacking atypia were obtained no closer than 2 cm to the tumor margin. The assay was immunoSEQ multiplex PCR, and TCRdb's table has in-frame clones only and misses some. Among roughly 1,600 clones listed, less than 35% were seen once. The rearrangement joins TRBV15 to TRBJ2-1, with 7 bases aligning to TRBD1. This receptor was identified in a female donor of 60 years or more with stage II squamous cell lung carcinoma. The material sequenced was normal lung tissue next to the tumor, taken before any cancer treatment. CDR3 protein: CATSEQKYRGVSYNEQFF. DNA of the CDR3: TGTGCCACCAGCGAACAGAAATACAGGGGAGTCTCCTACAATGAGCAGTTCTTC. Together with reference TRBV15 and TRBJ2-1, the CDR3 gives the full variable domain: DAMVIQNPRYQVTQFGKPVTLSCSQTLNHNVMYWYQQKSSQAPKLLFHYYDKDFNNEADTPDNFQSRRPNTSFCFLDIRSPGLGDTAMYLCATSEQKYRGVSYNEQFFGPGTRLTVL.